Presented here are 28 T cell receptor beta chains from one specimen sequenced in a study of regulatory T cells in long-lasting Graves disease listed by TCRdb under 2021. The library was built by means of multiplex PCR. The listed sequencing device is Illumina HiSeq 4000. iRepertoire HTBI primers and Arm-PCR amplification of CDR3 regions were used to construct TCR beta libraries. TCRdb reanalyzed the raw reads on its own, using fastp at Q25 for trimming and MiXCR for clone calling, and kept in-frame beta chains. Identical CDR3 proteins give one entry, which carries the most common genes and DNA. In this sample the table shows about 440,000 distinct CDR3 sequences, approximately 15% of which occur a single time. The ten most abundant clones make up 15% to 20% of the sample. The sample's time point, from its label and the paper: newly diagnosed GD, antithyroid drugs for less than 3 months. For both TCR sequencing and RNA sequencing, RNA was extracted from PBMCs in TRIzol.

The same sample was also used in a study of T cells in Graves' hyperthyroidism and ophthalmopathy.

The sequencing here drew on peripheral blood mononuclear cells (PBMCs), taken at new diagnosis, from a patient treated with antithyroid drugs. Receptors were obtained from a woman aged 25 to 39 with Graves disease. Donor details come from another sample of the same person, matched by shared clones.

This clonotype came up many times. This rearrangement joins TRBV7-8 to TRBJ2-3; 8 positions match TRBD2. The V and J ends lost 5 bases and 2 bases, in that order; junction bases with no gene match: 12. The CDR3 covers 17 residues. In germline, CDR1 is SGHVS, CDR2 FQNEAQ. The CDR3 loop is CASSRDPGLELTDTQYF. The CDR3 DNA reads TGTGCCAGCAGCCGTGACCCGGGACTAGAGCTCACAGATACGCAGTATTTT. The complete variable domain, with remaining parts taken from reference TRBV7-8 and TRBJ2-3, reads GAGVSQSPRYKVAKRGQDVALRCDPISGHVSLFWYQQALGQGPEFLTYFQNEAQLDKSGLPSDRFFAERPEGSVSTLKIQRTQQEDSAVYLCASSRDPGLELTDTQYFGPGTRLTVL.

Ten or more counts support this clonotype. CDR3 sequence (DNA): TGCAGTGCTAGAGAGTGGGACAATCAGCCCCAGCATTTT. This codes for CSAREWDNQPQHF. The chain joins TRBV20-1 to TRBJ1-5, with D hard to call. The ends were cut back, 0 bases at V and 3 bases at J, with 6 bases in the middle. CDR3 length equals 13 residues. Germline V gene lookup returns CDR1 DFQATT and CDR2 SNEGSKA (reference sequence).

This clonotype was detected ten times or more. This chain links TRBV7-9 with TRBJ2-2; D perhaps matches TRBD1 (5 bases). CDR3 length equals 12 residues. V shed 6 bases and J shed 9 bases, with 11 bases lying between them. Looked up from germline, CDR1 is SEHNR and CDR2 is FQNEAQ (reference sequence). The CDR3 reads CASSPGLRELFF. The CDR3 DNA reads TGTGCCAGCAGTCCAGGGTTACGGGAGCTGTTTTTT.

The V and J genes are TRBV6-6 and TRBJ1-1; D not certain. Trimming removed 0 bases from V and 6 bases from J, with 14 bases in between. Per germline, CDR1 MNHNY and CDR2 SVGAGI (reference sequence). There are 15 residues in the CDR3. The CDR3, as DNA: TGTGCCAGCAGTTACTCGGGTGCTGGCGCGGCTGAAGCTTTCTTT. Its protein is CASSYSGAGAAEAFF.

The CDR3 protein is CASSTNLLAGESYEQYF. The CDR3 coding sequence is TGTGCCAGCAGCACCAACCTACTAGCGGGAGAATCATACGAGCAGTACTTC. The chain has TRBV7-9 and TRBJ2-7; 11 bases line up with TRBD2. Per the germline V gene, CDR1 is SEHNR and CDR2 is FQNEAQ (reference sequence). The CDR3 loop spans 17 amino acids. Trimming removed 5 bases from V and 4 bases from J; junction bases left unmatched: 13. Full variable domain (missing parts from reference TRBV7-9 and TRBJ2-7): DTGVSQNPRHKITKRGQNVTFRCDPISEHNRLYWYRQTLGQGPEFLTYFQNEAQLEKSRLLSDRFSAERPKGSFSTLEIQRTEQGDSAMYLCASSTNLLAGESYEQYFGPGTRLTVT.

J is TRBJ1-2 and V is TRBV30; D not certain. This CDR3 has 12 residues. V was shortened by 0 bases and J by 4 bases, with 6 bases between the two germline ends. CDR1 is GTSNPN, CDR2 SVGIG, per germline (reference sequence). The CDR3 bases are TGTGCCTGGAGTGTACGTTTCTATGGCTACACCTTC. Translated, it gives CAWSVRFYGYTF.

The table lists this clonotype with many counts. This chain links TRBV13 with TRBJ2-1; 7 nucleotides match TRBD2. Germline assignment: CDR1 PRHDT and CDR2 FYEKMQ (reference sequence). This CDR3 spans 16 amino acids. Unmatched junction bases numbered 6, after V lost 0 bases and J lost 4 bases. The CDR3: CASSLGRGGRYNEQFF. In nucleotides, the CDR3 is TGTGCCAGCAGCTTAGGCCGGGGAGGGCGGTACAATGAGCAGTTCTTC.

This clonotype was observed a few times. V and J are TRBV6-2 or TRBV6-3 and TRBJ2-2; D gene unclear. Per the germline V gene, CDR1 is MNHEY and CDR2 is SVGEGT. The CDR3 consists of 12 residues. V lost 6 bases to trimming and J lost 7 bases, with 9 bases between them. CDR3 amino acids: CASSTWGGELFF. The CDR3, as DNA: TGTGCCAGCAGCACATGGGGCGGGGAGCTGTTTTTT.

This clonotype came up a few times. This chain connects TRBV20-1 to TRBJ1-1; 12 nucleotides line up with TRBD1. The V gene's germline CDR1 is DFQATT and CDR2 SNEGSKA (reference sequence). The ends lost 2 bases at V and 4 bases at J; junction bases unmatched: 11. The CDR3 is 17 amino acids. CDR3 protein: CSARKMTGTGGLTEAFF. The DNA for the CDR3 is TGCAGTGCTAGAAAAATGACCGGGACAGGGGGCCTCACTGAAGCTTTCTTT.

This clonotype has a count of ten or more. The chain couples TRBV27 to TRBJ2-7; D gene ambiguous. Germline CDR1 reads MNHEY; CDR2 reads SMNVEV (reference sequence). Trimming removed 5 bases at V and 4 bases at J, with 15 bases between. This CDR3 comprises 14 residues. This chain's CDR3 is CASSPLPLGYEQYF. CDR3 in DNA: TGTGCCAGCAGTCCCCTCCCCCTTGGGTACGAGCAGTACTTC.

This clonotype appeared many times. The chain couples TRBV20-1 to TRBJ2-7; 11 nucleotides match TRBD2. CDR3 size: 17 residues. The ends lost 1 base at V and 5 bases at J; junction bases unmatched: 13. The germline V gene has CDR1 DFQATT and CDR2 SNEGSKA (reference sequence). The CDR3 bases are TGCAGTGCTAGAGGAGGATGGCTAGCGGGAGGTGTGGACGAGCAGTACTTC. Its translation is CSARGGWLAGGVDEQYF.

This clonotype was counted many times. The chain couples TRBV19 to TRBJ1-5, with a possible D match to TRBD1 (6 bases). The V gene's germline CDR1 is LNHDA and CDR2 SQIVND (reference sequence). This CDR3 has 16 residues. Trimming removed 5 bases from V and 0 bases from J, with 14 bases in between. CDR3 nucleotide sequence: TGTGCCAGTAGTGGCAGGGGCTACGATAGCAATCAGCCCCAGCATTTT. It translates to CASSGRGYDSNQPQHF.

This clonotype was counted ten times or more. Here the CDR3 DNA reads TGTGCCAGCGGCCCCTTATGGCGGGAGACACGCTCCTACGAGCAGTACTTC. Residues: CASGPLWRETRSYEQYF. This chain links TRBV5-8 with TRBJ2-7; TRBD2 matches 7 bases. Looked up from germline, CDR1 is SGHTS and CDR2 is YDEGEE. The CDR3 has 17 amino acids. The J segment lost 0 bases and the V segment lost 7 bases, leaving 16 bases of the junction unmatched.

This clonotype was observed a few times. The CDR3 region is CASSRRRDITDTQYF. The CDR3 coding sequence is TGCGCCAGCAGCCGACGGAGAGATATCACAGATACGCAGTATTTT. The chain couples TRBV5-1 to TRBJ2-3, with D uncertain. V lost 4 bases and J lost 2, with 14 bases in between. This CDR3 spans 15 amino acids. The germline gives CDR1 SGHRS, CDR2 YFSETQ. Together with reference TRBV5-1 and TRBJ2-3, the CDR3 gives the full variable domain: KAGVTQTPRYLIKTRGQQVTLSCSPISGHRSVSWYQQTPGQGLQFLFEYFSETQRNKGNFPGRFSGRQFSNSRSEMNVSTLELGDSALYLCASSRRRDITDTQYFGPGTRLTVL.

This clonotype appeared a few times. The V gene is TRBV6-2 or TRBV6-3, the J gene TRBJ2-1; D is undetermined. Germline CDR1 MNHEY, CDR2 SVGEGT. The CDR3 sequence is 14 residues long. The V end lost 7 bases, the J end lost 0 bases, and 10 bases lay between the germline ends. CDR3 sequence: CASMRSSSYNEQFF. The DNA for the CDR3 is TGTGCCAGCATGAGGTCTAGCTCCTACAATGAGCAGTTCTTC.

This clonotype was counted ten times or more. This chain joins TRBV2 and TRBJ1-6, with a tentative D call TRBD1 (6 bases). The CDR3 is 16 residues long. Germline CDR1 is SNHLY and CDR2 is FYNNEI. Trimming pared 6 bases from V and 2 bases from J, leaving 14 bases between. CDR3 sequence: CASSLEQGTYNSPLHF. CDR3 nucleotides: TGTGCCAGCAGCCTGGAACAGGGAACCTATAATTCACCCCTCCACTTT.

The rearrangement uses TRBV30 and TRBJ1-6; no clear D. The CDR3 runs 15 residues. CDR1 is GTSNPN, CDR2 SVGIG, per germline (reference sequence). CDR3 sequence reads: CATVAGVPSNSPLHF. CDR3 in DNA: TGTGCTACCGTCGCCGGGGTACCCTCCAATTCACCCCTCCACTTT.

In its sample, this clonotype was seen many times. The chain links TRBV5-1 to TRBJ1-6, with TRBD1 identical over 7 bases. The CDR3 totals 14 residues. From germline, CDR1 is SGHRS and CDR2 YFSETQ. V lost 4 bases to trimming and J lost 9 bases; unmatched junction nucleotides: 7. The DNA of the CDR3 is TGCGCCAGCAGCGGCGACAGGGTGGGTTCACCCCTCCACTTT. This gives the protein CASSGDRVGSPLHF.

This clonotype came up once. This could be a read error, since a much larger clone is one nucleotide away. The V call is TRBV3-1, the J call TRBJ1-1, with 7 positions matching TRBD1. The V segment lost 1 base and the J segment 6 bases; nucleotides outside the gene matches: 2. CDR1 is LGHDT, CDR2 YNNKEL, per germline (reference sequence). The CDR3 spans 13 residues. The CDR3 bases are TGTGCCAGCAGCCAAGGACAGGGCTCTGAAGCTTTCTTT. It specifies CASSQGQGSEAFF.

Points on this clonotype: This may be a read error: a much more frequent sequence differs by one nucleotide. The V call is TRBV13, the J call TRBJ2-1, with 9 bases matching TRBD1. Germline-derived CDR1 and CDR2 are PRHDT and FYEKMQ (reference sequence). CDR3 length: 13 amino acids. The CDR3 bases are TGTGCCAGCATCTTAGGGACAGGGCATGAGCAGTTCTTC. Its translation: CASILGTGHEQFF.

This clonotype showed up many times. The genes are TRBV5-1 and TRBJ2-2, with TRBD1 as a possible D gene (5 bases). CDR1 is SGHRS and CDR2 is YFSETQ in the germline V gene. The length of the CDR3 is 13 residues. Trimming removed 4 bases at V and 4 bases at J, with 8 bases between. The CDR3 nucleotides read TGCGCCAGCAGCACGGACACCACCGGGGAGCTGTTTTTT. Its protein is CASSTDTTGELFF. The full variable domain, with the rest looked up from reference TRBV5-1 and TRBJ2-2, is KAGVTQTPRYLIKTRGQQVTLSCSPISGHRSVSWYQQTPGQGLQFLFEYFSETQRNKGNFPGRFSGRQFSNSRSEMNVSTLELGDSALYLCASSTDTTGELFFGEGSRLTVL.

The J gene is TRBJ2-1, the V gene TRBV15; no clear D gene. The CDR3 contains 16 residues. CDR1 is LNHNV, CDR2 YYDKDF, per germline (reference sequence). The V gene lost 0 bases and the J gene lost 1 base, with 10 bases spanning the gap. As DNA, the CDR3 is TGTGCCACCAGCAGAGATCCCAGCAATTCCTACAATGAGCAGTTCTTC. It specifies CATSRDPSNSYNEQFF.

V usage is TRBV27 and J usage is TRBJ2-7; the match to TRBD2 covers 12 bases. CDR1 and CDR2 (germline): MNHEY, SMNVEV (reference sequence). The CDR3 has 15 amino acids. The J segment lost 2 bases and the V segment lost 6 bases, leaving 5 bases of the junction unmatched. The CDR3 here is CASSDRLAGAYEQYF. CDR3 in DNA: TGTGCCAGCAGCGACCGACTAGCGGGAGCCTACGAGCAGTACTTC.

This clonotype was counted ten times or more. The chain employs TRBV5-1 and TRBJ2-7, with 10 bases fitting TRBD1. The CDR3 is made up of 18 amino acids. J gave up 0 bases and V 1 base, and 10 bases lay outside the gene matches. Germline V gives CDR1 SGHRS, CDR2 YFSETQ. The CDR3 DNA is TGCGCCAGCAGCTTGAGGCCGGGACAGGGGACCCTCTCCTACGAGCAGTACTTC. It codes for CASSLRPGQGTLSYEQYF. Full variable domain (remainder filled in from reference TRBV5-1 and TRBJ2-7): KAGVTQTPRYLIKTRGQQVTLSCSPISGHRSVSWYQQTPGQGLQFLFEYFSETQRNKGNFPGRFSGRQFSNSRSEMNVSTLELGDSALYLCASSLRPGQGTLSYEQYFGPGTRLTVT.

This clonotype was picked up a small number of times. This chain connects TRBV7-6 to TRBJ1-5, with D hard to call. CDR3 size: 13 residues. Deletions cut 4 bases from V and 0 bases from J, with 4 bases between. Germline assignment: CDR1 SGHVS and CDR2 FNYEAQ. The CDR3 protein is CASSWHSNQPQHF. The DNA for the CDR3 is TGTGCCAGCAGCTGGCATAGCAATCAGCCCCAGCATTTT.

This clonotype was observed at least ten times. The V gene is TRBV13, the J gene TRBJ2-7, with D uncertain. The ends were cut back, 0 bases at V and 5 bases at J, with 8 bases in the middle. Germline assignment: CDR1 PRHDT and CDR2 FYEKMQ (reference sequence). The length of the CDR3 is 13 residues. CDR3 nucleotide sequence: TGTGCCAGCAGCTTAGGCCCGGGCGACGAGCAGTACTTC. Its protein is CASSLGPGDEQYF.

The rearrangement uses TRBV9 and TRBJ1-2; 7 bases are a match to TRBD1. After removal of 4 bases from V and 4 bases from J, the junction contained 7 bases not matched to a gene. In germline, CDR1 is SGDLS, CDR2 YYNGEE. The CDR3 contains 14 residues. CDR3 residues: CASSPGQDVYGYTF. Written as DNA, the CDR3 is TGTGCCAGCAGCCCCGGACAGGACGTCTATGGCTACACCTTC.

This clonotype was detected ten times or more. The chain recombines TRBV7-9 with TRBJ1-1; TRBD1 is a possible D gene (6 bases). CDR3 size: 15 residues. Between the trimmed V and J ends, which lost 2 bases and 1 base, there was a span of 11 bases. Looked up from germline, CDR1 is SEHNR and CDR2 is FQNEAQ (reference sequence). This chain's CDR3 is CASSLWQTGNTEAFF. Here the CDR3 DNA reads TGTGCCAGCAGCTTATGGCAGACAGGGAACACTGAAGCTTTCTTT.